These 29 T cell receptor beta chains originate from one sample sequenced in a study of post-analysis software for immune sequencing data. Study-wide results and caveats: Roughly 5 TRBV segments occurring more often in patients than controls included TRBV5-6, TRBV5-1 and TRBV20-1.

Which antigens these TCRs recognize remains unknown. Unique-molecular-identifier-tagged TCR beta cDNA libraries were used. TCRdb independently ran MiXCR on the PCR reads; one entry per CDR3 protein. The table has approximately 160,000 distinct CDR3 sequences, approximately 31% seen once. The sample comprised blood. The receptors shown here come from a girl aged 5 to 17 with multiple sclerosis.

CDR3 DNA sequence: TGCAGCGTTGATGAACCGGGACGGAGTTACGAGCAGTACTTC. It is translated as CSVDEPGRSYEQYF. The chain links TRBV29-1 to TRBJ2-7; D possibly uses TRBD1 or TRBD2 (5 bases each). Germline-derived CDR1 and CDR2 are SQVTM and ANQGSEA. The CDR3 has 14 residues. V lost 3 bases and J lost 4, with 16 bases in between.

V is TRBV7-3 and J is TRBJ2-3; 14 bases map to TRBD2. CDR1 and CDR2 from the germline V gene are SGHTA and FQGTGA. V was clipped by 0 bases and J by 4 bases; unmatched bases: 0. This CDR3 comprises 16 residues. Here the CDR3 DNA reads TGTGCCAGCAGCTTAACGACTAGCGGGGGGGCAGATACGCAGTATTTT. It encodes CASSLTTSGGADTQYF.

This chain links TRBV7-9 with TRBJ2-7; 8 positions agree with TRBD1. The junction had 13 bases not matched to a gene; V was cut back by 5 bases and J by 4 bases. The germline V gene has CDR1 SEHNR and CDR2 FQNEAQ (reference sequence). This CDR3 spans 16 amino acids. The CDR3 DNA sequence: TGTGCCAGCAGCCCTAAAGGACAGGGAAGGGGGTACGAGCAGTACTTC. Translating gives CASSPKGQGRGYEQYF. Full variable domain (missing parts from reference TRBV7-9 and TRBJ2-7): DTGVSQNPRHKITKRGQNVTFRCDPISEHNRLYWYRQTLGQGPEFLTYFQNEAQLEKSRLLSDRFSAERPKGSFSTLEIQRTEQGDSAMYLCASSPKGQGRGYEQYFGPGTRLTVT.

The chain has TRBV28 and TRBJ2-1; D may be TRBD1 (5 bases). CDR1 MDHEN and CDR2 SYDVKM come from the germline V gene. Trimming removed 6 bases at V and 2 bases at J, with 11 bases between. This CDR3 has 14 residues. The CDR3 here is CASRRGPTYNEQFF. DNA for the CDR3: TGTGCCAGCAGAAGGGGCCCGACCTACAATGAGCAGTTCTTC.

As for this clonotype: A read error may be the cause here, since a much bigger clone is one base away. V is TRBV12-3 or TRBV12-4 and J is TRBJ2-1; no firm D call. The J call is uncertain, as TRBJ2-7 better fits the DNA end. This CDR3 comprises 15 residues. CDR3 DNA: TGTGCCAGCAGCCCCGGCTCCAGCTCCTACAATGAGCAGTACTTC. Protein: CASSPGSSSYNEQYF.

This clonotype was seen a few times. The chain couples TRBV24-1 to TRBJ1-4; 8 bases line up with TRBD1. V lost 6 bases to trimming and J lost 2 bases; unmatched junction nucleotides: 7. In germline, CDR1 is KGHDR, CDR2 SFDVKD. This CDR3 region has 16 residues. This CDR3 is CATSTGGTGTNEKLFF. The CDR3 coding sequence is TGTGCCACCAGTACAGGGGGAACCGGGACTAATGAAAAACTGTTTTTT.

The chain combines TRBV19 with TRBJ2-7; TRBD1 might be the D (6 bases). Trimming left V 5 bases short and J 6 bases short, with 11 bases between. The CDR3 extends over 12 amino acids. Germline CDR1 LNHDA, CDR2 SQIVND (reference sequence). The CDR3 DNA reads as TGTGCCAGTAGTCTCCAGGGGACCGAGCAGTACTTC. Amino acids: CASSLQGTEQYF.

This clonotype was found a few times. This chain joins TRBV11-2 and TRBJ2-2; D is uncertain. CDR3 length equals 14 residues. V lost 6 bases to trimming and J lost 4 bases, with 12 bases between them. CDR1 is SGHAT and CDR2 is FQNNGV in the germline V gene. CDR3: CASRPTTGTGELFF. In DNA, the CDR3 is TGTGCCAGCAGACCTACGACTGGCACCGGGGAGCTGTTTTTT.

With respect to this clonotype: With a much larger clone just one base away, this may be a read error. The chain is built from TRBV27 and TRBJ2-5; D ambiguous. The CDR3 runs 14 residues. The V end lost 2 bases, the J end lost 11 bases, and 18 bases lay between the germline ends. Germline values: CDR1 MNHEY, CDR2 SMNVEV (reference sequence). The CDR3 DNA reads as TGTGCCAGCAGTTTAGTACCATCCTCCTACGTGCAGTACTTC. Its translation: CASSLVPSSYVQYF.

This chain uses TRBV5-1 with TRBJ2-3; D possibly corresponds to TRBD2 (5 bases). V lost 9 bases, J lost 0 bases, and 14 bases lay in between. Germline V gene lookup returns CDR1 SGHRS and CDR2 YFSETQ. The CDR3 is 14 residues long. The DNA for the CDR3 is TGCGCCACCAACCTCGGGGATAGCACAGATACGCAGTATTTT. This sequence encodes CATNLGDSTDTQYF.

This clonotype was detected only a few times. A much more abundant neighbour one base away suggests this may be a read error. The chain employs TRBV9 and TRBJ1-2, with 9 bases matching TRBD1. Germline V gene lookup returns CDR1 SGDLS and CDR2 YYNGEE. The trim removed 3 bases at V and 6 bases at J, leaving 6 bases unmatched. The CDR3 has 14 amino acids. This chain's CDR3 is CASSGTGGIHGYTF. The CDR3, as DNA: TGTGCCAGCAGCGGAACAGGGGGCATTCATGGCTACACCTTC.

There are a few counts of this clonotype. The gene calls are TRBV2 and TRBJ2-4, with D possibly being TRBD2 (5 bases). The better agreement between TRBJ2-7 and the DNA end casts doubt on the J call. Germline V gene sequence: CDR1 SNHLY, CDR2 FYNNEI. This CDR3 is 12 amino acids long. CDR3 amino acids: CASSEIRGEQYF. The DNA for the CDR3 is TGTGCCAGCAGTGAAATTCGGGGCGAGCAGTACTTC.

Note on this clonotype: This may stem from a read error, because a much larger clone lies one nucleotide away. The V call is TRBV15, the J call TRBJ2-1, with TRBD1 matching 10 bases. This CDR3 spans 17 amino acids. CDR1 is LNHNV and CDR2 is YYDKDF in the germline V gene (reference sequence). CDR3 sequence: CTTSRETPGQGYNEQFF. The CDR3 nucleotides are TGTACCACCAGCAGAGAAACCCCGGGACAGGGGTACAATGAGCAGTTCTTC.

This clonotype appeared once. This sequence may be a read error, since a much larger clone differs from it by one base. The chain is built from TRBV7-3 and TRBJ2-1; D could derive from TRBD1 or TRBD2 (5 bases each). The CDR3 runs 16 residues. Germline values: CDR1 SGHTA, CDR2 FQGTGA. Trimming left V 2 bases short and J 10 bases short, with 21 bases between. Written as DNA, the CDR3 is TGTGCCAGCAGCTTACGCCGGGACCCAATGCACTACGAGCAGTTCTTC. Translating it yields CASSLRRDPMHYEQFF.

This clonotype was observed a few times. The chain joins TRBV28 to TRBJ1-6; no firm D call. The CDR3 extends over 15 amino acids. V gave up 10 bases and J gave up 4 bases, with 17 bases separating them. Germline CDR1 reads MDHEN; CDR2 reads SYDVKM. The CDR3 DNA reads TGTGCCACCAGAGAGGGTTGTTGTTATAATTCACCCCTCCACTTT. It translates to CATREGCCYNSPLHF.

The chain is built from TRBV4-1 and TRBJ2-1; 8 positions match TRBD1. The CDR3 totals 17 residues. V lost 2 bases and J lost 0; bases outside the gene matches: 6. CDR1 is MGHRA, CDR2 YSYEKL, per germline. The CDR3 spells CASSQWGQASSYNEQFF. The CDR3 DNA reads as TGCGCCAGCAGCCAATGGGGACAGGCGAGCTCCTACAATGAGCAGTTCTTC.

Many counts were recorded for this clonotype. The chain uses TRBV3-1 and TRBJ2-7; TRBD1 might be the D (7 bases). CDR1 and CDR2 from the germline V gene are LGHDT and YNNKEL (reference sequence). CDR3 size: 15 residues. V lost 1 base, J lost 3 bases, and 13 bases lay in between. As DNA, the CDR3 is TGTGCCAGCAGCCAAGCTGGAGGGGGCCTCTACGAGCAGTACTTC. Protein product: CASSQAGGGLYEQYF.

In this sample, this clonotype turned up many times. CDR3 nucleotides: TGTGCCAGCAACCAAGCGGGAGATTCCGGGGAGACCCAGTACTTC. Translating gives CASNQAGDSGETQYF. V is TRBV9 and J is TRBJ2-5; 8 nucleotides align to TRBD2. This CDR3 is 15 amino acids long. From germline, CDR1 is SGDLS and CDR2 YYNGEE. The ends lost 6 bases at V and 5 bases at J; junction bases unmatched: 12.

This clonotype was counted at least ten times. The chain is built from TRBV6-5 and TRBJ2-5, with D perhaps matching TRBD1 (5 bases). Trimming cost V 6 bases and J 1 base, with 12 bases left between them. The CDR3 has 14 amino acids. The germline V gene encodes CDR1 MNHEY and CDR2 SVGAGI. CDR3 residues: CASRPGLPQETQYF. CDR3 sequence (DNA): TGTGCCAGCAGACCAGGGTTACCCCAAGAGACCCAGTACTTC.

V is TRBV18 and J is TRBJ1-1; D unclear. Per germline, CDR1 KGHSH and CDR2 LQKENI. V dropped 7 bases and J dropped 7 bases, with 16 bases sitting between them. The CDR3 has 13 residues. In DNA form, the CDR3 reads TGTGCCAGCTTTCAAGGGTGGGCGGTTGAAGCTTTCTTT. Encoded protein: CASFQGWAVEAFF. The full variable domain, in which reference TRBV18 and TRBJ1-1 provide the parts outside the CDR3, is NAGVMQNPRHLVRRRGQEARLRCSPMKGHSHVYWYRQLPEEGLKFMVYLQKENIIDESGMPKERFSAEFPKEGPSILRIQQVVRGDSAAYFCASFQGWAVEAFFGQGTRLTVV.

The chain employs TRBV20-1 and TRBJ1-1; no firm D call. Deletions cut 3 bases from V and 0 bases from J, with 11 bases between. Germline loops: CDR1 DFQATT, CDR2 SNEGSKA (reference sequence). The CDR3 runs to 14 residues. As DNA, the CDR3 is TGCAGTGCTAGGTCCTCGGATTTGAACACTGAAGCTTTCTTT. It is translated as CSARSSDLNTEAFF.

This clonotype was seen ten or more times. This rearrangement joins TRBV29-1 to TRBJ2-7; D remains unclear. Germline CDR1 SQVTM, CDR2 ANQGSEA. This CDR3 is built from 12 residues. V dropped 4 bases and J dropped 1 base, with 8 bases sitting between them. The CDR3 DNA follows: TGCAGCGTTGGAAAGGAGTCCTACGAGCAGTACTTC. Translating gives CSVGKESYEQYF.

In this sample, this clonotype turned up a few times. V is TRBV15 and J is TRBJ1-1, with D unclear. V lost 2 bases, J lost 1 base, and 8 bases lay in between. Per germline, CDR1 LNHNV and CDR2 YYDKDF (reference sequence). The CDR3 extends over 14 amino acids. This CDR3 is CATSRPRANTEAFF. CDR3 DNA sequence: TGTGCCACCAGCAGACCCCGGGCGAACACTGAAGCTTTCTTT.

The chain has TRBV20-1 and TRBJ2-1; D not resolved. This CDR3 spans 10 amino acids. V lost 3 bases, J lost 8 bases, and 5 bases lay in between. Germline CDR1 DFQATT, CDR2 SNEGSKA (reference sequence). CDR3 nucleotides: TGCAGTGCTAGCGATCATGAGCAGTTCTTC. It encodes CSASDHEQFF.

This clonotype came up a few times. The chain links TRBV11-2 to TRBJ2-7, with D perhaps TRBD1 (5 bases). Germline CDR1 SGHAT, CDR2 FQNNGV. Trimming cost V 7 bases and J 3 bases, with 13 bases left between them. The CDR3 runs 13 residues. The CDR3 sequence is CASKLQGIYEQYF. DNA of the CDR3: TGTGCCAGCAAGTTGCAGGGAATCTACGAGCAGTACTTC.

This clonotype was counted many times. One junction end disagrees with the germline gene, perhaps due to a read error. CDR3 residues: CASSLTGGVDTQYF. The CDR3 region has the DNA TGTGCTAGCAGCTTAACGGGAGGGGTAGATACGCAGTATTTT. The genes are TRBV7-7 and TRBJ2-3; 8 bases match TRBD2. This CDR3 has 14 amino acids. Per the germline V gene, CDR1 is SSHAT and CDR2 is FNYEAQ (reference sequence).

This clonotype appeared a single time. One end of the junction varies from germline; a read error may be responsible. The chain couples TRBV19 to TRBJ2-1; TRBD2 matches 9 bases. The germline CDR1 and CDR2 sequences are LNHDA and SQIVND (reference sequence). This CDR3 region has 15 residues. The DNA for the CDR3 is TGTGCCAGTAGTATCGGACTAGCGACTTACAACGAGCAGTTCTTC. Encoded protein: CASSIGLATYNEQFF.

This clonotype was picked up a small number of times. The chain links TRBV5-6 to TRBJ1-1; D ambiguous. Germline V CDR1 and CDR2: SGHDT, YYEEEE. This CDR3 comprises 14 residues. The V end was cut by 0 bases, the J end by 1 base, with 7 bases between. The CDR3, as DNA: TGTGCCAGCAGCTTGGTAAGACCGAACACTGAAGCTTTCTTT. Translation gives CASSLVRPNTEAFF.

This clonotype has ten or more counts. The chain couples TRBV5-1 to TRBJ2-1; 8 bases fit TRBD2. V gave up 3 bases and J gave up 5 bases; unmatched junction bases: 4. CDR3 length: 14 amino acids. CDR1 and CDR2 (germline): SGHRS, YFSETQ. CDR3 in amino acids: CASSWGLGDNEQFF. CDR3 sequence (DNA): TGCGCCAGCAGCTGGGGACTAGGGGACAATGAGCAGTTCTTC.